These T cell receptor beta chains were read from a single sample in a study of shared clonotypes between healthy human individuals. Only in-frame clones appear in the TCRdb table, and some are missing; sequencing was by immunoSEQ multiplex PCR. The sample includes fewer than 400,000 clones, about 74% of them seen just once. The material sequenced was memory CD4+ T cells sorted from blood. These receptors were taken from a man aged 30 to 39 in good health. The CDR3 runs from the conserved cysteine through the conserved F or W. The D gene is left open where the match is weak. Size is stated for part of the rows, as once, few or many counts, or as a class when the clone is expanded.

TRBJ1-3,TRBV9,.,.,CASSVDFQNTIYF,TGTGCCAGCAGCGTGGACTTTCAAAACACCATATATTTT
TRBJ2-5,TRBV6-5,TRBD1,.,CASSYEYRGRSETQYF,TGTGCCAGCAGTTATGAGTACAGGGGGCGATCAGAGACCCAGTACTTC
TRBJ2-6,TRBV12-5,.,.,CASGSGLPGANVLTF,TGTGCTAGTGGTTCAGGGCTCCCTGGGGCCAACGTCCTGACTTTC
TRBJ2-2,TRBV6-1,.,few,CAVLPDMNTGELFF,TGTGCGGTTTTACCGGACATGAACACCGGGGAGCTGTTTTTT
TRBJ2-3,TRBV10-2,TRBD2,.,CASRPGTRPTDTQYF,TGCGCCAGCAGGCCCGGGACTAGACCCACAGATACGCAGTATTTT
TRBJ2-1,TRBV28,TRBD2,.,CASSYSGSQSNEQFF,TGTGCCAGCAGTTATAGCGGGAGTCAATCCAATGAGCAGTTCTTC
TRBJ2-7,TRBV6-5,.,.,CASSYQFNYEQYF,TGTGCCAGCAGTTATCAATTTAATTACGAGCAGTACTTC
TRBJ2-3,TRBV9,.,.,CASSQASTDTQYF,TGTGCCAGCAGCCAAGCCAGCACAGATACGCAGTATTTT
TRBJ1-1,TRBV15,.,.,CATSRPTVTTEAFF,TGTGCCACCAGCAGGCCGACAGTGACCACTGAAGCTTTCTTT
TRBJ2-1,TRBV27,.,.,CASSPATRPPQFF,TGTGCCAGCAGTCCAGCGACTAGACCTCCGCAGTTCTTC
TRBJ2-7,TRBV6-1,TRBD1,once,CASRGQYEQYF,TGTGCCAGCAGGGGACAGTACGAGCAGTACTTC
TRBJ2-3,TRBV2,.,.,CASRPSTDTQYF,TGTGCCAGCAGACCTAGCACAGATACGCAGTATTTT
TRBJ1-2,TRBV11-2,.,.,CASSLRGRSYTF,TGTGCCAGCAGCTTAAGGGGGAGAAGCTACACCTTC
TRBJ2-6,TRBV12-5,.,.,CASGFSGLGSGANVLTF,TGTGCTAGTGGCTTTTCGGGACTGGGCTCTGGGGCCAACGTCCTGACTTTC
TRBJ1-4,TRBV4-2,.,.,CASSQDRRREKLFF,TGTGCCAGCAGCCAAGATCGTAGGAGGGAAAAACTGTTTTTT
TRBJ1-3,TRBV2,.,.,CASRLPEGGQKNTIYF,TGTGCCAGCAGATTACCTGAGGGGGGGCAAAAAAACACCATATATTTT
TRBJ1-1,TRBV7-9,TRBD1,.,CASSVGTGGSTEAFF,TGTGCCAGCAGCGTCGGGACAGGGGGGAGCACTGAAGCTTTCTTT
TRBJ1-3,TRBV7-6,.,.,CASTVLAAGPLSGNTIYF,TGTGCCAGCACGGTATTGGCAGCAGGGCCCCTCTCTGGAAACACCATATATTTT
TRBJ1-1,TRBV28,TRBD1,.,CASSLIRMGRQGVMNTEAFF,TGTGCCAGCAGTTTAATTCGTATGGGGCGGCAGGGGGTTATGAACACTGAAGCTTTCTTT
TRBJ2-5,TRBV25-1,.,.,CASSEAGKETQYF,TGTGCCAGCAGTGAGGCAGGGAAAGAGACCCAGTACTTC
TRBJ2-5,TRBV18,.,.,CASSLKETQYF,TGTGCCAGCTCACTTAAAGAGACCCAGTACTTC
TRBJ1-2,TRBV2,.,.,CASMFQGPYGYTF,TGTGCCAGCATGTTTCAGGGCCCCTATGGCTACACCTTC
TRBJ2-7,TRBV30,.,.,CAWSVRLGGEQYF,TGTGCCTGGAGTGTACGATTGGGGGGCGAGCAGTACTTC
TRBJ2-1,TRBV28,TRBD1,.,CASSLASAGQGFDGEQFF,TGTGCCAGCAGTTTAGCTTCTGCGGGACAGGGCTTCGATGGTGAGCAGTTCTTC
TRBJ2-7,TRBV7-2,TRBD2,.,CASSWGLAPVEQYF,TGTGCCAGCAGCTGGGGACTAGCCCCGGTCGAGCAGTACTTC
TRBJ2-2,TRBV7-9,.,.,CASSLNRVAGELFF,TGTGCCAGCAGCTTAAATAGGGTCGCCGGGGAGCTGTTTTTT
TRBJ2-4,TRBV7-2,.,.,CASSFWSQVQNIQYF,TGTGCCAGCAGCTTTTGGAGTCAGGTTCAAAACATTCAGTACTTC
TRBJ1-5,TRBV19,.,.,CASSIYSTSNQPQHF,TGTGCCAGTAGTATATACAGTACCAGCAATCAGCCCCAGCATTTT
TRBJ2-7,TRBV19,TRBD1,.,CASSRQGLAYEQYF,TGTGCCAGTAGTAGACAGGGTTTAGCCTACGAGCAGTACTTC
TRBJ2-1,TRBV2,TRBD1,.,CASSRGQGANNEQFF,TGTGCCAGCAGCAGAGGACAGGGGGCTAACAATGAGCAGTTCTTC
TRBJ2-5,TRBV25-1,TRBD1,.,CASSDRRDRENQETQYF,TGTGCCAGCAGTGATCGACGGGACAGGGAAAACCAAGAGACCCAGTACTTC
TRBJ2-5,TRBV9,TRBD2,.,CASSVGAGGLGEETQYF,TGTGCCAGCAGCGTAGGAGCGGGAGGGCTTGGTGAAGAGACCCAGTACTTC
TRBJ2-3,TRBV28,.,.,CASSLITGGTDTQYF,TGTGCCAGCAGTTTAATAACAGGAGGTACAGATACGCAGTATTTT
TRBJ2-1,TRBV2,.,.,CASRDPSTGEQFF,TGTGCCAGCAGGGACCCCTCGACGGGTGAGCAGTTCTTC
TRBJ2-1,TRBV7-2,.,.,CASSRTGAYNEQFF,TGTGCCAGCAGCCGGACGGGGGCCTACAATGAGCAGTTCTTC
TRBJ2-3,TRBV25-1,.,.,CASSDPGWNTQYF,TGTGCCAGCAGTGATCCAGGGTGGAATACGCAGTATTTT
TRBJ1-2,TRBV28,.,.,CASSLYSGGNYGYTF,TGTGCCAGCAGTTTGTATTCGGGGGGGAACTATGGCTACACCTTC
TRBJ2-7,TRBV27,.,.,CASCFNFDCYEQYF,TGTGCCAGCTGTTTTAATTTTGATTGCTACGAGCAGTACTTC
TRBJ2-1,TRBV5-1,.,.,CASILGGSAQPYNEQFF,TGCGCCAGCATCCTTGGTGGTAGCGCCCAACCCTACAATGAGCAGTTCTTC
TRBJ2-7,TRBV10-3,TRBD2,.,CAISESRGAEEQYF,TGTGCCATCAGTGAGTCGCGGGGGGCGGAGGAGCAGTACTTC
TRBJ2-7,TRBV7-6,.,.,CASSSQVNPGSEQYF,TGTGCCAGCAGCAGCCAAGTGAACCCGGGATCGGAGCAGTACTTC
TRBJ2-3,TRBV2,.,.,CASKVGPGTDTQYF,TGTGCCAGCAAGGTGGGGCCCGGTACAGATACGCAGTATTTT
TRBJ2-2,TRBV9,.,few,CASSPHGDNPGELFF,TGTGCCAGCAGCCCCCATGGGGACAACCCCGGGGAGCTGTTTTTT
TRBJ1-1,TRBV6-4,.,.,CASSERRGAEAFF,TGTGCCAGCAGTGAGAGGCGGGGCGCTGAAGCTTTCTTT
TRBJ2-7,TRBV28,.,few,CASSLGTRGSEQYF,TGTGCCAGCAGTTTAGGAACTCGGGGGTCCGAGCAGTACTTC
TRBJ2-5,TRBV6-6,TRBD2,.,CASIPGTSAAPETQYF,TGTGCCAGCATTCCCGGGACTAGCGCGGCTCCAGAGACCCAGTACTTC
TRBJ1-5,TRBV30,.,once,CAWSAPTGLSNQPQHF,TGTGCCTGGAGTGCTCCCACAGGGCTCTCCAATCAGCCCCAGCATTTT
TRBJ1-4,TRBV10-3,.,.,CAISEGGGQEKLFF,TGTGCCATCAGTGAGGGTGGGGGCCAGGAAAAACTGTTTTTT
TRBJ1-2,TRBV4-3,TRBD1,.,CASSQDKGAWYGYTF,TGCGCCAGCAGCCAAGATAAGGGGGCTTGGTATGGCTACACCTTC
TRBJ2-4,TRBV7-8,TRBD1,once,CASSRISFGTGIAKNIQYF,TGTGCCAGCAGCCGCATTAGCTTCGGGACAGGAATAGCCAAAAACATTCAGTACTTC
TRBJ2-5,TRBV4-1,.,.,CASSQRDTQETQYF,TGCGCCAGCAGCCAGAGGGACACGCAAGAGACCCAGTACTTC
TRBJ1-3,TRBV9,.,few,CASSVGQGKGNTIYF,TGTGCCAGCAGCGTAGGTCAGGGTAAGGGAAACACCATATATTTT
TRBJ2-7,TRBV15,TRBD2,.,CATSRDLGTSGYEQYF,TGTGCCACCAGCAGAGATTTAGGGACTAGCGGCTACGAGCAGTACTTC
TRBJ2-1,TRBV6-1,.,.,CASSADSLKDEYNEQFF,TGTGCCAGCAGTGCAGACTCCCTAAAGGACGAATACAATGAGCAGTTCTTC